This TCR beta chain was obtained from a study of blood T cells in healthy people across ages (dated by TCRdb to about 2015). In the study overall: In model experiments, template switching captured roughly one uniquely barcoded TCR beta cDNA molecule for every two T cells. Using the same blood draw, the study looked at two additional independent replicas of 1 million unique cDNA reads for two donors, one aged 18 to 30 and the other aged 80 or older. The study measured age-related changes in TCR beta repertoire diversity using deep sequencing normalized with unique cDNA molecular identifiers. The donors were divided into four age groups: young (average around 16 years), middle-aged (approximately 39), aged (approximately 64) and long-lived (about 79). To avoid experimental bias, donors of different ages were distributed randomly across sequencing lanes. Broader findings and caveats from the paper: Because profiling used bulk unsorted PBMCs, naive and antigen-experienced compartments could not be compared conclusively. Because donor CMV infection status was unknown, age-related changes in expanded clonotypes were potentially confounded. Observed TCR beta diversity per million T cells fell roughly linearly with age, and a significant reduction was already apparent by age around 36. Estimates of total diversity based on one million sequenced T cells were regarded as lower bounds and as underestimates. Compared with the aged group, the long-lived group had more naive CD4+ T cells, fewer expanded clones and increased TCR diversity, a pattern suggesting age selection. Observed TCR beta diversity correlated strongly with the percentage of naive T cells measured by flow cytometry.

V is pared back by 0 bases and J by 9 bases, with 11 bases lying between the germline termini. Reading the germline V gene gives CDR1 SQVTM and CDR2 ANQGSEA. Inclusive of the bounding cysteine and phenylalanine, the CDR3 is 12 residues long. The only DNA kept is the CDR3, 36 bases in frame from the first base. About this clonotype: The antigen it recognizes is unknown. No qualities accompany the bases; no much larger clone lies one base away.

Systemically healthy Caucasian individuals from Russia, about 38 in total and aged roughly 6 to 100 years, were included as donors. Each donor gave ten milliliters of peripheral blood, collected into EDTA-treated Vacutainer tubes. Ficoll-Paque density-gradient centrifugation was used to isolate PBMCs, with at least 6.5 million per sample. Trizol reagent was used to extract total RNA from PBMCs, with at least 5.5 micrograms per sample. For every donor, flow cytometry on a PBMC aliquot measured the percentage of naive CD45RAhigh/CD27high T cells. The library relied on 5' RACE. The instrument was an Illumina HiSeq 2500. A second PCR of about 7 to 12 cycles was performed with a sample-barcoded 5' primer and a J-beta primer mix. A template-switch 5' adaptor carrying 12 random nucleotides introduced a unique molecular identifier onto each TCR beta cDNA molecule. Each sample yielded at least 2.5 million CDR3-containing paired-end reads. The Mint cDNA synthesis kit, primed by a TRBC-specific oligonucleotide, was used to synthesize first-strand cDNA from all RNA. All cDNA was treated with uracil-DNA glycosylase and then went through a first 18-cycle PCR with the universal primers M1SS and BC2_uni_R. The study's own analysis went as follows. For normalization, 1 million high-quality reads, each with a distinct molecular identifier, were randomly selected from each sample. Reads with shared molecular identifiers were discarded instead of being binned into consensus sequences. MiTCR, with a Q25 quality threshold and the strictest error-elimination algorithm, was used for CDR3 identification, clonotype clustering and error correction. Lower-bound total TCR beta diversity was estimated with a nonparametric unseen species model using Euler transformation. The raw public data were reprocessed by TCRdb itself: fastp quality trimming at Q25, MiXCR clonotype calling, in-frame beta chains only. Identical CDR3 protein sequences are pooled into one entry, listed with their most common genes and DNA. The V and J calls, along with clone size, are taken from TCRdb and not from the paper's own processing. The sample data list around 780,000 distinct CDR3 sequences, and more than 50% of these were observed just once. The biggest ten clones account for around 24% of the sample.

Sequences were obtained from blood. The receptor comes from a middle-aged man in good health. The sequence is built from TRBV29-1 and TRBJ1-1; TRBD1 is a possible D gene, resting on 5 matching bases. The CDR3 has the sequence CSVEDVGGKAFF. In nucleotide form, the sequence is TGCAGCGTTGAAGATGTTGGGGGGAAAGCTTTCTTT.